The clone carrying this T cell receptor beta chain occurred once. The data originate from a study of blood T cell repertoires in COVID-19. Across the study: In each case, the material was cDNA or gDNA derived from T cells, B-cell-depleted T cells, or PBMCs.

Participant reports of clinical history set cohort assignment. Sequencing used immunoSEQ multiplex PCR; TCRdb keeps in-frame clones, though not all of them. Altogether 300,000 or so clones are present, around 92% being singletons, with the ten largest covering 2.9%. The sequenced material came from PBMCs or T cells enriched from blood (not recorded which). The origin of this receptor is a woman between 45 and 60 years old who had been exposed to COVID-19.

CDR3 in DNA: TGTGCCAGCAGCTCCGGGGGGGCTGGGGAGCAGTACTTC. Translation: CASSSGGAGEQYF. The chain carries TRBV9 and TRBJ2-7, with 8 bases fitting TRBD2. In germline, CDR1 is SGDLS, CDR2 YYNGEE. V trimming: 4 bases; J trimming: 7 bases; junction bases outside the gene matches: 7. There are 13 residues in the CDR3. The full variable domain, its missing parts supplied by reference TRBV9 and TRBJ2-7, is DSGVTQTPKHLITATGQRVTLRCSPRSGDLSVYWYQQSLDQGLQFLIQYYNGEERAKGNILERFSAQQFPDLHSELNLSSLELGDSALYFCASSSGGAGEQYFGPGTRLTVT.